The clone carrying this T cell receptor (beta chain) was counted a single time. Its antigen remains unknown. The data were obtained in a study of T cell responses to AZD1222 COVID-19 vaccine. Study information: Both about-4-week and about-12-week second-dose recipients were combined. Study outcomes and limitations: Among AZD1222 vaccinees, only six were seropositive at baseline. The CD4 TCRs associated with vaccination extended across spike and predominated at 160-218 and 743-854.

Data came from immunoSEQ multiplex PCR; TCRdb stores just in-frame clones and leaves some out. The sample includes some 89,000 clones, approximately 90% of them seen just once. CDR1 and CDR2 from the germline V gene are DFQATT and SNEGSKA (reference sequence). The CDR3 loop spans 16 amino acids. The V end lost 3 bases, the J end lost 3 bases, and 18 bases lay between the germline ends. The sequenced sample was peripheral blood, obtained on day 0 of AZD1222 vaccination. The gene calls are TRBV20-1 and TRBJ1-5; D ambiguous. The receptor's source is an adult in good health. The CDR3 nucleotides read TGCAGTGCTAGTTCGGCCAGGACTAGTGTCAATCAGCCCCAGCATTTT. Amino acids: CSASSARTSVNQPQHF.